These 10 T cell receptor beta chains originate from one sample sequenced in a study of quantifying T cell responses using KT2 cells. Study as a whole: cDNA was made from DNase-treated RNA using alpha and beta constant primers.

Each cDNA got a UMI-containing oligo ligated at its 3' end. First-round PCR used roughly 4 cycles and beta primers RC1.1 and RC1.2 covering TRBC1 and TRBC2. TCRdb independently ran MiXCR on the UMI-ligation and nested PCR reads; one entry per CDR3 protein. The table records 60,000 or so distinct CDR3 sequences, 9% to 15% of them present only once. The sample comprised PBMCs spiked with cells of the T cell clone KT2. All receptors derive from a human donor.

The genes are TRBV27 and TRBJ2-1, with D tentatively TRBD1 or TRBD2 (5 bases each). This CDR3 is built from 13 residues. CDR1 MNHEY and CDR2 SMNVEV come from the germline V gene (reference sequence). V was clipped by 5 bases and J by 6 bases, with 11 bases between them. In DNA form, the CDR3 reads TGTGCCAGCAGTCGGGGACCCCCCAATGAGCAGTTCTTC. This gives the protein CASSRGPPNEQFF.

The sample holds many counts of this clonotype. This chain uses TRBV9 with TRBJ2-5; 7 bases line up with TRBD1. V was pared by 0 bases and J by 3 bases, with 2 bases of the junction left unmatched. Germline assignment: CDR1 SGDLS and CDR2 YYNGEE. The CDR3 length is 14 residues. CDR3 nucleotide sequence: TGTGCCAGCAGCGTAGGGGGACAGAAAGAGACCCAGTACTTC. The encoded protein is CASSVGGQKETQYF.

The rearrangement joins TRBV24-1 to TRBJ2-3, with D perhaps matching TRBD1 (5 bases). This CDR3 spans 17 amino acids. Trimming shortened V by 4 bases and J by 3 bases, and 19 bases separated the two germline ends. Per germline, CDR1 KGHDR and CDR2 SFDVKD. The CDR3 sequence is CATSDPLWGLSTDTQYF. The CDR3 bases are TGTGCCACCAGTGACCCCCTCTGGGGCTTGAGTACAGATACGCAGTATTTT.

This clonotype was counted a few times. CDR3 bases: TGCCCAGAATCCCAGGGAGCCAAAAACATTCAGTACTTC. Translation gives CPESQGAKNIQYF. V is TRBV10-1 and J is TRBJ2-4; D might be TRBD1 (5 bases). Germline values: CDR1 WNHNN, CDR2 SYGVQD (reference sequence). The CDR3 has 13 residues.

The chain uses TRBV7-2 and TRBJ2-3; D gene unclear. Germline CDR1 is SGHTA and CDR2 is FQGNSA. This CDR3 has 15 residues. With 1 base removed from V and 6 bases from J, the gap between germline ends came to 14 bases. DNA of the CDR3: TGTGCCAGCAGCTTAGGGGCCCCGGTCAGGGATACGCAGTATTTT. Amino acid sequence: CASSLGAPVRDTQYF.

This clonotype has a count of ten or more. DNA for the CDR3: TGTGCCATCAGTGAGGTGACGGAAGATAGCAATCAGCCCCAGCATTTT. Translation gives CAISEVTEDSNQPQHF. V is TRBV10-3 and J is TRBJ1-5; D ambiguous. The germline V gene encodes CDR1 ENHRY and CDR2 SYGVKD. CDR3 size: 16 residues. Trimming took off 2 bases at V and 0 bases at J, with 11 bases between the two ends.

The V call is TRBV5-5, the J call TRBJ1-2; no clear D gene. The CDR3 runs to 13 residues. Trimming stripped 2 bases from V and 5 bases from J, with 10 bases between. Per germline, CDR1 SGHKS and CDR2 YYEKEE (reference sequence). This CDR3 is CASSLAEYYGYTF. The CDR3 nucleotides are TGTGCCAGCAGCTTAGCAGAGTATTATGGCTACACCTTC. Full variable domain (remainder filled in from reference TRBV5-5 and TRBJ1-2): DAGVTQSPTHLIKTRGQQVTLRCSPISGHKSVSWYQQVLGQGPQFIFQYYEKEERGRGNFPDRFSARQFPNYSSELNVNALLLGDSALYLCASSLAEYYGYTFGSGTRLTVV.

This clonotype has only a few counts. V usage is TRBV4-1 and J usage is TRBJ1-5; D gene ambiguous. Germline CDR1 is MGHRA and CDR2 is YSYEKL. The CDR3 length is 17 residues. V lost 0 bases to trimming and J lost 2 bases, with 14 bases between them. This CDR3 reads CASSQEDGDLGNQPQHF. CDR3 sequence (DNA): TGCGCCAGCAGCCAAGAAGATGGGGATTTGGGCAATCAGCCCCAGCATTTT.

CDR3 sequence reads: CASSLAGFEQYF. As DNA, the CDR3 is TGTGCCAGCAGTTTAGCGGGTTTCGAGCAGTACTTC. The chain links TRBV28 to TRBJ2-7, with D perhaps TRBD2 (5 bases). This CDR3 contains 12 residues. With 2 bases removed from V and 6 bases from J, the gap between germline ends came to 8 bases. In germline, CDR1 is MDHEN, CDR2 SYDVKM.

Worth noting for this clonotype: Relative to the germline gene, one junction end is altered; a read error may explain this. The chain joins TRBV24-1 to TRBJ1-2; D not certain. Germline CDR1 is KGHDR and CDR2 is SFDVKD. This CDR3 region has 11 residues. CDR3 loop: CATLRVYCYTF. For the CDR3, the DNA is TGTGCCACCCTAAGGGTCTATTGCTACACCTTC.